The 21 T cell receptor beta chains reported below all come from one sample, sequenced in a study of T cell responses to AZD1222 COVID-19 vaccine. Clones were sequenced by immunoSEQ multiplex PCR, and TCRdb holds only the in-frame ones, with some missing. This table has some 100,000 clones, less than 90% appearing once. This material consisted of peripheral blood, taken on day 0 of AZD1222 vaccination. These receptors were collected from an adult in good health.

This clone was found once. The chain couples TRBV18 to TRBJ2-6, with D hard to call. Germline CDR1 is KGHSH and CDR2 is LQKENI. V was clipped by 0 bases and J by 0 bases, with 6 bases between them. The CDR3 has 16 amino acids. CDR3 sequence reads: CASSPPSLSGANVLTF. Here the CDR3 DNA reads TGTGCCAGCTCACCACCGTCTCTCTCTGGGGCCAACGTCCTGACTTTC.

The chain combines TRBV6-5 with TRBJ1-4; 7 bases agree with TRBD1. CDR1 and CDR2 (germline): MNHEY, SVGAGI. V trimming: 7 bases; J trimming: 8 bases; junction bases outside the gene matches: 7. There are 13 residues in the CDR3. This CDR3 is CASIFQGGEKLFF. In DNA, the CDR3 is TGTGCCAGCATTTTTCAGGGGGGGGAAAAACTGTTTTTT.

The J gene is TRBJ1-5, the V gene TRBV3-1 (or the pseudogene TRBV3-2); a weak D match, TRBD1 (5 bases). V dropped 2 bases and J dropped 9 bases, with 14 bases sitting between them. Germline values: CDR1 LGHDT, CDR2 YNNKEL (reference sequence). The CDR3 covers 14 residues. For the CDR3, the DNA is TGTGCCAGCAGCCAATGGGGCGAATTGTGGCCCCAGCATTTT. This codes for CASSQWGELWPQHF.

This rearrangement joins TRBV5-4 to TRBJ2-2; D is uncertain. Germline V gene data show CDR1 as SGHNT and CDR2 as YYREEE (reference sequence). Trimming left V 0 bases short and J 1 base short, with 13 bases between. The CDR3 runs to 17 residues. The CDR3 DNA sequence: TGTGCCAGCAGCTTGGTTACACATTCTTTGAACACCGGGGAGCTGTTTTTT. It specifies CASSLVTHSLNTGELFF.

The chain joins TRBV28 to TRBJ2-3, with 12 bases matching TRBD1. The CDR3 totals 16 residues. Per germline, CDR1 MDHEN and CDR2 SYDVKM. The J segment lost 7 bases and the V segment lost 10 bases, leaving 15 bases of the junction unmatched. This chain's CDR3 is CAISSVMGQGANTQYF. The DNA of the CDR3 is TGTGCCATCTCATCGGTGATGGGACAGGGGGCAAATACGCAGTATTTT.

The chain carries TRBV14 and TRBJ1-3, with TRBD1 as a possible D gene (5 bases). V was shortened by 6 bases and J by 4 bases, with 13 bases between the two germline ends. This CDR3 spans 14 amino acids. Germline CDR1 is SGHDN and CDR2 is FVKESK. The CDR3, as DNA: TGTGCCAGCAGTCTCGGGACGCTCGGAAACACCATATATTTT. It encodes CASSLGTLGNTIYF.

V and J are TRBV11-2 and TRBJ1-1; 8 positions agree with TRBD1. The trim removed 7 bases at V and 7 bases at J, leaving 8 bases unmatched. CDR1 and CDR2 from the germline V gene are SGHAT and FQNNGV. CDR3 length equals 13 residues. The DNA for the CDR3 is TGTGCCAGCATCTTGGACAGGGAGGGTGAAGCTTTCTTT. It yields the protein CASILDREGEAFF.

This clone was counted only a few times. The chain joins TRBV7-6 to TRBJ1-6; weak D call: TRBD1 (5 bases). Trimming removed 5 bases from V and 5 bases from J, with 16 bases in between. CDR3 size: 16 residues. Germline values: CDR1 SGHVS, CDR2 FNYEAQ. CDR3 in DNA: TGTGCCAGCAGCCGGGGACGGTTCCCCAATAATTCACCCCTCCACTTT. Its protein product is CASSRGRFPNNSPLHF.

The V and J genes are TRBV27 and TRBJ2-1; a possible D gene is TRBD1 (5 bases). The CDR3 consists of 13 residues. The ends were cut back, 4 bases at V and 5 bases at J, with 9 bases in the middle. Germline CDR1 is MNHEY and CDR2 is SMNVEV (reference sequence). CDR3 DNA: TGTGCCAGCAGTTACAGGAGTCACAATGAGCAGTTCTTC. Amino acids: CASSYRSHNEQFF.

This clone was detected a few times. This chain connects TRBV6-4 to TRBJ2-1; 11 bases are shared with TRBD1. V lost 6 bases and J lost 9; bases outside the gene matches: 10. Germline V gene sequence: CDR1 MRHNA, CDR2 SNTAGT. This CDR3 contains 15 residues. The CDR3 loop reads CASRHTGTGGFEQFF. The CDR3 DNA reads TGTGCCAGCAGACATACCGGGACAGGGGGGTTTGAGCAGTTCTTC.

The chain couples TRBV18 to TRBJ1-1; 8 bases agree with TRBD1. Germline CDR1 KGHSH, CDR2 LQKENI. The V segment lost 6 bases and the J segment 1 base; nucleotides outside the gene matches: 7. There are 15 residues in the CDR3. DNA of the CDR3: TGTGCCAGCTCTCGGACAGGGTATTCGAACACTGAAGCTTTCTTT. Translation: CASSRTGYSNTEAFF.

This chain uses TRBV5-4 with TRBJ2-5, with 8 bases that match TRBD2. The V gene end was trimmed by 4 bases and the J gene end by 3 bases; junction bases not matched to a gene: 5. Germline V gene sequence: CDR1 SGHNT, CDR2 YYREEE (reference sequence). CDR3 length: 14 amino acids. DNA for the CDR3: TGTGCCAGCAGCCCCGGGACTAGAGAAGAGACCCAGTACTTC. Residues: CASSPGTREETQYF.

This clone showed up just a few times. The chain recombines TRBV5-1 with TRBJ1-4; D ambiguous. The ends were cut back, 2 bases at V and 5 bases at J, with 4 bases in the middle. Germline values: CDR1 SGHRS, CDR2 YFSETQ. This CDR3 is built from 12 residues. In nucleotides, the CDR3 is TGCGCCAGCAGCTTAGGCAATGAAAAACTGTTTTTT. Translated, it gives CASSLGNEKLFF. Full variable domain (rest looked up from reference TRBV5-1 and TRBJ1-4): KAGVTQTPRYLIKTRGQQVTLSCSPISGHRSVSWYQQTPGQGLQFLFEYFSETQRNKGNFPGRFSGRQFSNSRSEMNVSTLELGDSALYLCASSLGNEKLFFGSGTQLSVL.

The chain recombines TRBV3-1 (or the pseudogene TRBV3-2) with TRBJ1-1; D unresolved. Germline CDR1 LGHDT, CDR2 YNNKEL (reference sequence). The CDR3 loop spans 12 amino acids. The V end was cut by 3 bases, the J end by 2 bases, with 4 bases between. CDR3 residues: CASSQLNTEAFF. For the CDR3, the DNA is TGTGCCAGCAGCCAGCTTAACACTGAAGCTTTCTTT.

The chain combines TRBV5-1 with TRBJ2-2; D could derive from TRBD1 or TRBD2 (6 bases each). CDR1 is SGHRS and CDR2 is YFSETQ in the germline V gene. V was clipped by 4 bases and J by 3 bases, with 19 bases between them. The CDR3 has 17 amino acids. The CDR3 sequence is CASSVPQGWGDTGELFF. The DNA for the CDR3 is TGCGCCAGCAGCGTACCACAGGGTTGGGGGGACACCGGGGAGCTGTTTTTT.

The V and J genes are TRBV6-6 and TRBJ1-6; D remains ambiguous. Germline V gives CDR1 MNHNY, CDR2 SVGAGI (reference sequence). V was clipped by 8 bases and J by 7 bases, with 12 bases between them. The CDR3 has 13 amino acids. Here the CDR3 DNA reads TGTGCCAGCGCCCCCGGGAACAATTCACCCCTCCACTTT. The encoded protein is CASAPGNNSPLHF.

The gene calls are TRBV5-4 and TRBJ2-5; 15 bases map to TRBD2. The CDR3 contains 17 residues. V shed 3 bases and J 4 bases; nucleotides not matched to a gene: 7. Per germline, CDR1 SGHNT and CDR2 YYREEE (reference sequence). The CDR3 DNA reads as TGTGCCAGCAGCTCCGGGACTAGCGGGGGGAGAGGAGAGACCCAGTACTTC. It is translated as CASSSGTSGGRGETQYF.

This chain connects TRBV6-6 to TRBJ2-5; D uncertain. With 6 bases removed from V and 4 bases from J, the gap between germline ends came to 12 bases. The CDR3 has 13 amino acids. Germline CDR1 reads MNHNY; CDR2 reads SVGAGI (reference sequence). Here the CDR3 DNA reads TGTGCCAGCAGAGGGTTTCAAGGAGAGACCCAGTACTTC. Residues: CASRGFQGETQYF.

This rearrangement joins TRBV2 to TRBJ2-5; TRBD2 matches 9 bases. With V trimmed by 6 bases and J by 4 bases, 6 bases remained unmatched. Germline V CDR1 and CDR2: SNHLY, FYNNEI. This CDR3 has 14 residues. This CDR3 is CASSEQAGGETQYF. The CDR3 bases are TGTGCCAGCAGCGAGCAAGCGGGAGGAGAGACCCAGTACTTC.

The chain has TRBV6-5 and TRBJ1-2, with D hard to call. The germline CDR1 and CDR2 sequences are MNHEY and SVGAGI. The CDR3 extends over 12 amino acids. V shed 7 bases and J shed 2 bases, with 8 bases lying between them. The CDR3 reads CASMGGNYGYTF. The CDR3, as DNA: TGTGCCAGCATGGGCGGGAACTATGGCTACACCTTC.

The CDR3 spells CASSPGGGRMETQYF. CDR3 DNA sequence: TGTGCCAGCTCCCCGGGCGGCGGGAGAATGGAGACCCAGTACTTC. The chain employs TRBV18 and TRBJ2-5; 7 bases are shared with TRBD2. J lost 5 bases, V lost 6 bases, and 12 bases had no gene match. CDR1 is KGHSH and CDR2 is LQKENI in the germline V gene. This CDR3 comprises 15 residues.